There are a few counts of the clone carrying this T cell receptor (beta chain). These data come from a study of identical twins. TCRdb processed the 5' RACE reads anew with MiXCR; each CDR3 protein has one entry. The sample yields approximately 250,000 distinct CDR3 sequences, 5.5% to 7.5% seen once. Donors were all healthy Caucasians. CDR3 length: 14 residues. V was trimmed by 5 bases and J by 7 bases, leaving 14 bases between them. Germline-derived CDR1 and CDR2 are MNHEY and SMNVEV (reference sequence). The data were also submitted as part of a second study, on T cells expressing NK-cell markers. That investigation notes: Among eight sequenced donors, seven carried HCMV seropositivity while one was seronegative. In several donors, dominant CD3+CD56+NKG2C+ clonotypes ranked among the top 10 CD8+ clonotypes. Also leading the CD3+CD56-NKG2C+ fraction in a handful of donors were these clonotypes.

The chain uses TRBV27 and TRBJ2-2; D is undetermined. This TCR was recovered from a woman between 18 and 29 years old in good health. Sequenced input: CD8+ T cells sorted from blood. CDR3 DNA: TGTGCCAGCAGTCAATTGGCTGTCCGCGGGGAGCTGTTTTTT. This sequence encodes CASSQLAVRGELFF.